Listed below are T cell receptor beta chains from one sample, sequenced in a study of shared clonotypes between healthy human individuals. The repertoire was sequenced with immunoSEQ multiplex PCR; TCRdb's copy has only in-frame clones and lacks some. The sample contains hundreds of thousands of clones, roughly 96% of which appear only once. What was sequenced was naive CD8+ T cells sorted from blood. Receptors originate from a woman aged 30 to 39 in good health. CDR3s include the opening cysteine and the closing phenylalanine or tryptophan. A D gene is named only where the DNA matches it firmly. The listing skips clone size in some rows; elsewhere it reads once, few, many or a size class.

D: NA; length: 14; V: TRBV28; size: NA; J: TRBJ2-1; DNA: TGTGCCAGCAGTTTATCCCTAGCACCGAATGAGCAGTTCTTC; CDR3: CASSLSLAPNEQFF
D: TRBD2; length: 16; V: TRBV15; size: NA; J: TRBJ2-1; DNA: TGTGCCACCAGCAGAGTGGTACTAGCGGTGTACAATGAGCAGTTCTTC; CDR3: CATSRVVLAVYNEQFF
D: TRBD2; length: 18; V: TRBV2; size: once; J: TRBJ2-3; DNA: TGTGCCAGCAGTGAATGGACTAGCGGCTCACCCAGCACAGATACGCAGTATTTT; CDR3: CASSEWTSGSPSTDTQYF
D: TRBD1; length: 17; V: TRBV27; size: NA; J: TRBJ2-7; DNA: TGTGCCAGCAGTTTATGGTCGACAGGGGCCAGGACCTACGAGCAGTACTTC; CDR3: CASSLWSTGARTYEQYF
D: NA; length: 13; V: TRBV7-9; size: NA; J: TRBJ2-7; DNA: TGTGCCAGCAGCCCGGGACAACTCTACGAGCAGTACTTC; CDR3: CASSPGQLYEQYF
D: NA; length: 16; V: TRBV7-2; size: NA; J: TRBJ2-3; DNA: TGTGCCAGCAGCTTAGGACCAGACCGAAGCACAGATACGCAGTATTTT; CDR3: CASSLGPDRSTDTQYF
D: NA; length: 15; V: TRBV9; size: NA; J: TRBJ2-1; DNA: TGTGCCAGCAGCGTAGGGGGGGTCAGATCCAATGAGCAGTTCTTC; CDR3: CASSVGGVRSNEQFF
D: NA; length: 17; V: TRBV5-6; size: NA; J: TRBJ1-5; DNA: TGTGCCAGCAGCTTGGCCAATTCCGGGACGGGGACCCAGCCCCAGCATTTT; CDR3: CASSLANSGTGTQPQHF
D: NA; length: 15; V: TRBV5-8; size: NA; J: TRBJ2-7; DNA: TGTGCCAGCAGCTTGTTTGCGACTCTCACCTACGAGCAGTACTTC; CDR3: CASSLFATLTYEQYF
D: NA; length: 13; V: TRBV7-6; size: NA; J: TRBJ1-2; DNA: TGTGCCAGCAGCTACGCCGGTTTGGAAGGCTACACCTTC; CDR3: CASSYAGLEGYTF
D: TRBD1; length: 13; V: TRBV11-2; size: once; J: TRBJ2-5; DNA: TGTGCCAGCAGGGGGACAGGGCCAGAGACCCAGTACTTC; CDR3: CASRGTGPETQYF
D: TRBD1; length: 15; V: TRBV11-2; size: NA; J: TRBJ2-1; DNA: TGTGCCAGCAGCTTAAACAGGGGGCTCCATACTGAGCAGTTCTTC; CDR3: CASSLNRGLHTEQFF
D: NA; length: 15; V: TRBV7-2; size: NA; J: TRBJ2-5; DNA: TGTGCCAGCAGCTTAGGCGTGACGCACCAAGAGACCCAGTACTTC; CDR3: CASSLGVTHQETQYF
D: TRBD2; length: 14; V: TRBV13; size: once; J: TRBJ2-3; DNA: TGTGCCAGCAGCCTACCCGGGGGGGCAGATACGCAGTATTTT; CDR3: CASSLPGGADTQYF
D: TRBD2; length: 17; V: TRBV28; size: once; J: TRBJ2-3; DNA: TGTGCCAGCAGTGCCGGACTAGCGGGGAGGTATGGAGATACGCAGTATTTT; CDR3: CASSAGLAGRYGDTQYF
D: NA; length: 16; V: TRBV14; size: NA; J: TRBJ2-1; DNA: TGTGCCAGCAGTCACAGGGGCGGGAGATTGGGTAATGAGCAGTTCTTC; CDR3: CASSHRGGRLGNEQFF
D: NA; length: 16; V: TRBV5-8; size: NA; J: TRBJ1-5; DNA: TGTGCCAGCAGCTTGGAGGGGGGGTATAGCAATCAGCCCCAGCATTTT; CDR3: CASSLEGGYSNQPQHF
D: TRBD1; length: 15; V: TRBV4-1; size: NA; J: TRBJ2-7; DNA: TGCGCCAGCAGCCAAATTACAGGGGACGCGTGGGAGCAGTACTTC; CDR3: CASSQITGDAWEQYF
D: TRBD2; length: 15; V: TRBV19; size: NA; J: TRBJ2-2; DNA: TGTGCCAGTAAGGGAATAGCGGGAGTTCACGGGGAGCTGTTTTTT; CDR3: CASKGIAGVHGELFF
D: NA; length: 13; V: TRBV7-9; size: NA; J: TRBJ1-1; DNA: TGTGCCAGCACTTCCCGGGGGGCAGGTGAAGCTTTCTTT; CDR3: CASTSRGAGEAFF
D: TRBD1; length: 15; V: TRBV2; size: NA; J: TRBJ2-7; DNA: TGTGCCAGCAGTGAAGGCCTACAGGGGACCTACGAGCAGTACTTC; CDR3: CASSEGLQGTYEQYF
D: TRBD1; length: 15; V: TRBV5-6; size: NA; J: TRBJ2-7; DNA: TGTGCCAGCAGCTTGAGTTGGACAGGGGGCGTCGAGCAGTACTTC; CDR3: CASSLSWTGGVEQYF
D: TRBD2; length: 18; V: TRBV7-8; size: NA; J: TRBJ2-2; DNA: TGTGCCAGCAGCTTTCCCTCCGGGAGGGAGATCCTGACCGGGGAGCTGTTTTTT; CDR3: CASSFPSGREILTGELFF
D: TRBD1; length: 11; V: TRBV29-1; size: NA; J: TRBJ1-2; DNA: TGCAGCGCTGACAGGGTAAATGGCTACACCTTC; CDR3: CSADRVNGYTF
D: NA; length: 13; V: TRBV13; size: NA; J: TRBJ2-7; DNA: TGTGCCAGCAGCTTCCGGATCCCTTACGAGCAGTACTTC; CDR3: CASSFRIPYEQYF
D: TRBD1; length: 14; V: TRBV5-5; size: NA; J: TRBJ2-7; DNA: TGTGCCAGCAGCTTTCGGACAGGGTTATACGAGCAGTACTTC; CDR3: CASSFRTGLYEQYF
D: NA; length: 14; V: TRBV6-4; size: NA; J: TRBJ2-7; DNA: TGTGCCAGCAGAATGACTTCGATATCCTACGAGCAGTACTTC; CDR3: CASRMTSISYEQYF
D: NA; length: 15; V: TRBV28; size: NA; J: TRBJ1-2; DNA: TGTGCCAGCAGTCCATCGGGGTCCACTAACTATGGCTACACCTTC; CDR3: CASSPSGSTNYGYTF
D: NA; length: 15; V: TRBV7-2; size: once; J: TRBJ1-1; DNA: TGTGCCAGCAGCTTAGCTAAGGTCATGAACACTGAAGCTTTCTTT; CDR3: CASSLAKVMNTEAFF
D: NA; length: 12; V: TRBV5-6; size: NA; J: TRBJ2-2; DNA: TGTGCCAGCAGCTCACAGGGAGGGGAGCTGTTTTTT; CDR3: CASSSQGGELFF
D: NA; length: 19; V: TRBV7-6; size: NA; J: TRBJ2-7; DNA: TGTGCCAGCAGCCTAACCGGCCAGCGGGTACCCGACGGCTCCTACGAGCAGTACTTC; CDR3: CASSLTGQRVPDGSYEQYF
D: TRBD2; length: 14; V: TRBV10-2; size: NA; J: TRBJ2-7; DNA: TGCGCCAGCAGTGTACCTAGCGGGAGTTACGAGCAGTACTTC; CDR3: CASSVPSGSYEQYF
D: NA; length: 12; V: TRBV28; size: NA; J: TRBJ2-7; DNA: TGTGCCAGCAGTTTAAGGTCCAGCGAGCAGTACTTC; CDR3: CASSLRSSEQYF
D: TRBD1; length: 15; V: TRBV6-5; size: NA; J: TRBJ1-5; DNA: TGTGCCAGCAGACCCCGGACAGGGCCTTTGCAGCCCCAGCATTTT; CDR3: CASRPRTGPLQPQHF
D: NA; length: 18; V: TRBV4-1; size: NA; J: TRBJ2-7; DNA: TGCGCCAGCAGCCAAGAAGGCGGCAGGGGCCGTCTCTCCTACGAGCAGTACTTC; CDR3: CASSQEGGRGRLSYEQYF
D: NA; length: 15; V: TRBV2; size: NA; J: TRBJ2-7; DNA: TGTGCCAGCAACCACTGGGCAGGGGAGAGCAGGGAGCAGTACTTC; CDR3: CASNHWAGESREQYF
D: TRBD2; length: 17; V: TRBV5-4; size: NA; J: TRBJ2-5; DNA: TGTGCCAGCAGCGCGCCCACGGGACTAGCGGGGCCAGAGACCCAGTACTTC; CDR3: CASSAPTGLAGPETQYF
D: NA; length: 14; V: TRBV28; size: NA; J: TRBJ1-5; DNA: TGTGCCAGCAGTTTCTTCTCCCGCAATCAGCCCCAGCATTTT; CDR3: CASSFFSRNQPQHF
D: TRBD2; length: 14; V: TRBV4-1; size: NA; J: TRBJ2-7; DNA: TGCGCCAGCAGCCAAGGCATTAGCGGGATCGAGCAGTACTTC; CDR3: CASSQGISGIEQYF
D: NA; length: 14; V: TRBV23-1; size: NA; J: TRBJ1-5; DNA: TGCGCCAGCCCCCCGGGGGGATACAATCAGCCCCAGCATTTT; CDR3: CASPPGGYNQPQHF
D: NA; length: 14; V: TRBV7-9; size: NA; J: TRBJ2-7; DNA: TGTGCCAGCAGCCGACCAGGGAGCTCCTACGAGCAGTACTTC; CDR3: CASSRPGSSYEQYF
D: TRBD1; length: 14; V: TRBV9; size: NA; J: TRBJ1-2; DNA: TGTGCCAGCAGCGGAGGGGGCAGGACCTATGGCTACACCTTC; CDR3: CASSGGGRTYGYTF
D: TRBD1; length: 14; V: TRBV30; size: few; J: TRBJ1-4; DNA: TGTGCCTGGAGTACCGGGACAGGGGCCTCCCAACTGTTTTTT; CDR3: CAWSTGTGASQLFF
D: NA; length: 15; V: TRBV7-6; size: NA; J: TRBJ2-5; DNA: TGTGCCAGCAGCTTCCGATTATCCGGGCAAGAGACCCAGTACTTC; CDR3: CASSFRLSGQETQYF
D: NA; length: 13; V: TRBV7-9; size: NA; J: TRBJ1-1; DNA: TGTGCCAGCAGCTTAGGTCCGGACACTGAAGCTTTCTTT; CDR3: CASSLGPDTEAFF
D: TRBD2; length: 16; V: TRBV4-1; size: NA; J: TRBJ2-7; DNA: TGCGCCAGCAGCCAGGGACTAGCGGGAGGAAACTACGAGCAGTACTTC; CDR3: CASSQGLAGGNYEQYF
D: TRBD2; length: 15; V: TRBV6-5; size: NA; J: TRBJ2-7; DNA: TGTGCCAGCAGTTTACGACTAGCTGGCGCCTACGAGCAGTACTTC; CDR3: CASSLRLAGAYEQYF
D: NA; length: 16; V: TRBV7-9; size: NA; J: TRBJ2-1; DNA: TGTGCCAGCAGCCTACTTCCCGGTCTGGACTACAATGAGCAGTTCTTC; CDR3: CASSLLPGLDYNEQFF
D: TRBD2; length: 16; V: TRBV4-1; size: NA; J: TRBJ2-3; DNA: TGCGCCAGCAGCCAACTGAGCGGGGGTAGCACAGATACGCAGTATTTT; CDR3: CASSQLSGGSTDTQYF
D: NA; length: 15; V: TRBV16; size: NA; J: TRBJ1-2; DNA: TGTGCCAGCAGCCAATCGACGGGTGTTAACTATGGCTACACCTTC; CDR3: CASSQSTGVNYGYTF
D: TRBD1; length: 16; V: TRBV7-6; size: NA; J: TRBJ2-5; DNA: TGTGCCAGCAGCTTAGGGGGGACAGGTCCTCGGGGGACCCAGTACTTC; CDR3: CASSLGGTGPRGTQYF